This T cell receptor beta chain is drawn from a study of blood T cell repertoires in COVID-19. About the study: T cells, B-cell-depleted T cells, or PBMCs supplied cDNA or gDNA.

Germline CDR1 and CDR2: SGHKS and YYEKEE (reference sequence). This CDR3 comprises 17 residues. V was shortened by 4 bases and J by 1 base, with 17 bases between the two germline ends. The data were produced by immunoSEQ multiplex PCR, yet TCRdb's version contains in-frame clones alone and is incomplete. The profile covers roughly 250,000 clones, with roughly four fifths appearing a single time and over 7.5% taken by the ten largest. This sequence joins TRBV5-5 and TRBJ1-4, with D possibly TRBD1 on 5 matching bases. The origin of this receptor is a woman older than 75 with acute or convalescent COVID-19. Sequencing was performed on peripheral blood. The CDR3 loop is CASSPTTSGKTNEKLFF. The CDR3 region has the DNA TGTGCCAGCAGCCCAACGACCTCAGGGAAAACTAATGAAAAACTGTTTTTT.